This TCR beta chain appears in the sequencing data of a study of T-cell reconstitution after alpha-beta-depleted transplantation in children. V lost 5 bases, J lost 1 base, and 16 bases lay in between. This CDR3 contains 16 residues. Germline V gene lookup returns CDR1 SGHTA and CDR2 FQGNSA. Unique molecular identifiers were used in preparing the TCRbeta library. TCRdb reanalysed the PCR reads using MiXCR and keeps one entry per CDR3 protein. Of 450,000 to 600,000 distinct CDR3 sequences in the sample, 30% to 35% were seen once. The receptor was derived from a human donor who donated a stem cell graft to a child with aplastic anemia. V usage is TRBV7-2 and J usage is TRBJ2-3; D is unclear. The sample here was PBMCs from the stem cell graft donor, taken from the stem cell graft. CDR3 in amino acids: CASSTTRVTRTDTQYF. In DNA form, the CDR3 reads TGTGCCAGCAGCACTACCCGAGTCACACGCACAGATACGCAGTATTTT. The entire variable domain, with the rest obtained from reference TRBV7-2 and TRBJ2-3, is as follows: GAGVSQSPSNKVTEKGKDVELRCDPISGHTALYWYRQSLGQGLEFLIYFQGNSAPDKSGLPSDRFSAERTGGSVSTLTIQRTQQEDSAVYLCASSTTRVTRTDTQYFGPGTRLTVL.